These 29 T cell receptor beta chains were sequenced from one sample in a study of T cells after posttransplantation cyclophosphamide. Repertoires were generated with immunoSEQ multiplex PCR, while TCRdb's copy carries only in-frame clones and drops some. The sample carries fewer than 40,000 clones, around 90% recorded once. Sequencing was carried out using PBMCs. The source of these receptors is a woman aged 40 to 49 with a blood cancer, CMV-positive, and with a related stem cell donor.

This sequence joins TRBV7-2 and TRBJ2-3; D uncertain. Trimming took off 1 base at V and 2 bases at J, with 10 bases between the two ends. Germline lookup yields CDR1 SGHTA and CDR2 FQGNSA. The CDR3 sequence is 15 residues long. CDR3 sequence reads: CASSLVNRYTDTQYF. The DNA of the CDR3 is TGTGCCAGCAGCTTAGTGAATAGATACACAGATACGCAGTATTTT.

The table lists this clone with a count of one. V is TRBV7-9 and J is TRBJ2-3; 12 bases align to TRBD2. V was clipped by 4 bases and J by 3 bases; unmatched bases: 5. This CDR3 spans 16 amino acids. CDR1 is SEHNR and CDR2 is FQNEAQ in the germline V gene (reference sequence). The DNA for the CDR3 is TGTGCCAGCAGCTGGCCTAGCGGGGGGGCGACAGATACGCAGTATTTT. Encoded protein: CASSWPSGGATDTQYF.

As concerns this clone: As the CDR3 is not closed by the conserved phenylalanine or tryptophan, this likely results from a read error. The chain is built from TRBV20-1 and TRBJ1-2; D unclear. V was shortened by 7 bases and J by 5 bases, with 11 bases between the two germline ends. Germline V gene sequence: CDR1 DFQATT, CDR2 SNEGSKA (reference sequence). This CDR3 spans 11 amino acids. Here the CDR3 DNA reads TGCAGTGTAACAGCAGTATATGGCTACACCCTC. Translating it yields CSVTAVYGYTL.

This chain uses TRBV5-4 with TRBJ1-1; TRBD1 agrees at 9 bases. Germline CDR1 and CDR2: SGHNT and YYREEE (reference sequence). The CDR3 is 15 residues long. After removal of 1 base from V and 7 bases from J, the junction contained 8 bases not matched to a gene. The CDR3 DNA reads as TGTGCCAGCAGCTTGCTACAGGGGGCGATTTATGAAGCTTTCTTT. Its protein is CASSLLQGAIYEAFF.

The chain employs TRBV6-1 and TRBJ2-3, with 8 bases identical to TRBD2. CDR3 length: 16 amino acids. Germline trimming cut 3 bases from V and 2 bases from J; bases unmatched to any gene: 7. From germline, CDR1 is MNHNS and CDR2 SASEGT. The CDR3 nucleotides are TGTGCCAGCAGTGAGGGGCGGGGGGCCCACACAGATACGCAGTATTTT. Amino acid sequence: CASSEGRGAHTDTQYF.

This rearrangement joins TRBV15 to TRBJ1-6; 8 bases are a match to TRBD1. The ends lost 3 bases at V and 5 bases at J; junction bases unmatched: 3. The CDR3 consists of 15 residues. CDR1 and CDR2 (germline): LNHNV, YYDKDF (reference sequence). The DNA of the CDR3 is TGTGCCACCAGCAGGGACAGGGTTAATAATTCACCCCTCCACTTT. It specifies CATSRDRVNNSPLHF.

The table lists this clone with a few counts. The chain has TRBV27 and TRBJ1-1; 11 positions agree with TRBD1. The CDR3 consists of 15 residues. The V gene end was trimmed by 5 bases and the J gene end by 8 bases; junction bases not matched to a gene: 10. In germline, CDR1 is MNHEY, CDR2 SMNVEV (reference sequence). In nucleotides, the CDR3 is TGTGCCAGCAGTCGCCGGACAGGGGGCCCCATAGAAGCTTTCTTT. This translates into CASSRRTGGPIEAFF.

V and J are TRBV19 and TRBJ1-6, with D possibly being TRBD1 (5 bases). Germline V lookup: CDR1 LNHDA, CDR2 SQIVND (reference sequence). V shed 1 base and J shed 6 bases, with 10 bases lying between them. The CDR3 contains 15 residues. The CDR3 spells CASSIGQGTNSPLHF. The CDR3 DNA follows: TGTGCCAGTAGTATAGGGCAGGGCACTAATTCACCCCTCCACTTT.

The chain joins TRBV7-9 to TRBJ2-7, with D perhaps matching TRBD2 (5 bases). Deletions cut 4 bases from V and 7 bases from J, with 14 bases between. The CDR3 contains 13 residues. Germline values: CDR1 SEHNR, CDR2 FQNEAQ (reference sequence). CDR3 loop: CASSSRGPEEQYF. CDR3 nucleotide sequence: TGTGCCAGCAGCTCCCGAGGGCCGGAGGAGCAGTACTTC. Full variable domain (outside the CDR3, taken from reference TRBV7-9 and TRBJ2-7): DTGVSQNPRHKITKRGQNVTFRCDPISEHNRLYWYRQTLGQGPEFLTYFQNEAQLEKSRLLSDRFSAERPKGSFSTLEIQRTEQGDSAMYLCASSSRGPEEQYFGPGTRLTVT.

The J gene is TRBJ2-3, the V gene TRBV11-2; possibly TRBD2 for D (6 bases). The V end was cut by 4 bases, the J end by 2 bases, with 22 bases between. From germline, CDR1 is SGHAT and CDR2 FQNNGV. This CDR3 has 18 amino acids. The CDR3 here is CASSSLRLGRGVTDTQYF. CDR3 nucleotides: TGTGCCAGCAGCTCCCTTAGGCTTGGGCGGGGCGTCACAGATACGCAGTATTTT.

This chain links TRBV9 with TRBJ2-3; TRBD2 matches 7 bases. V trimming: 5 bases; J trimming: 3 bases; junction bases outside the gene matches: 15. Germline loops: CDR1 SGDLS, CDR2 YYNGEE. The CDR3 loop spans 17 amino acids. The CDR3 sequence: CASSRAGLVSVTDTQYF. The CDR3 DNA reads as TGTGCCAGCAGTCGAGCGGGACTGGTGTCGGTTACAGATACGCAGTATTTT.

The CDR3 nucleotides are TGCGCCAGCAGCGTGACAGGGACCACCCTGAACACTGAAGCTTTCTTT. Translation gives CASSVTGTTLNTEAFF. This chain joins TRBV5-1 and TRBJ1-1; 7 bases are a match to TRBD1. Germline V lookup: CDR1 SGHRS, CDR2 YFSETQ. The CDR3 covers 16 residues. Unmatched junction bases numbered 9, after V lost 4 bases and J lost 0 bases.

This sequence joins TRBV6-1 and TRBJ1-2, with no clear D. Germline-derived CDR1 and CDR2 are MNHNS and SASEGT. The CDR3 covers 11 residues. Trimming removed 2 bases at V and 7 bases at J, with 5 bases between. The CDR3 DNA sequence: TGTGCCAGCAGTGAAAACGGTGGCTACACCTTC. It translates to CASSENGGYTF.

This chain connects TRBV10-2 to TRBJ2-7; D gene uncertain. The germline gives CDR1 WSHSY, CDR2 SAAADI. V was clipped by 2 bases and J by 4 bases, with 18 bases between them. This CDR3 region has 16 residues. The CDR3 nucleotides are TGCGCCAGCAGTGAGCCCAATTTTGGCGGATTATACGAGCAGTACTTC. It codes for CASSEPNFGGLYEQYF.

V gene TRBV7-8 combines with J gene TRBJ2-7, with D tentatively TRBD2 (6 bases). From germline, CDR1 is SGHVS and CDR2 FQNEAQ. V lost 7 bases and J lost 0, with 16 bases in between. This CDR3 comprises 15 residues. CDR3: CASTPVRGNSYEQYF. Written as DNA, the CDR3 is TGTGCCAGCACCCCCGTGCGGGGCAACTCCTACGAGCAGTACTTC.

This clone was found a few times. The rearrangement uses TRBV2 and TRBJ2-1; maybe TRBD2 (5 bases). Trimming took 10 bases from V and 8 from J, leaving 21 bases between them. From germline, CDR1 is SNHLY and CDR2 FYNNEI. The CDR3 is 14 amino acids. The CDR3: CATLPTVGRYEQFF. For the CDR3, the DNA is TGTGCCACCTTACCAACGGTGGGGAGATATGAGCAGTTCTTC. Full variable domain (remainder filled in from reference TRBV2 and TRBJ2-1): EPEVTQTPSHQVTQMGQEVILRCVPISNHLYFYWYRQILGQKVEFLVSFYNNEISEKSEIFDDQFSVERPDGSNFTLKIRSTKLEDSAMYFCATLPTVGRYEQFFGPGTRLTVL.

The V call is TRBV6-1, the J call TRBJ2-7; D is possibly TRBD1 (6 bases). The V and J ends lost 5 bases and 2 bases respectively, with 13 bases between them. The CDR3 runs 14 residues. Looked up from germline, CDR1 is MNHNS and CDR2 is SASEGT. CDR3 region: CASSSTDRAYEQYF. CDR3 nucleotide sequence: TGTGCCAGCAGTTCTACGGACAGAGCCTACGAGCAGTACTTC.

This clone has a handful of counts. V gene TRBV6-5 combines with J gene TRBJ2-7, with TRBD1 identical over 11 bases. Germline V gives CDR1 MNHEY, CDR2 SVGAGI. V lost 4 bases, J lost 4 bases, and 3 bases stayed unmatched. The CDR3 extends over 14 amino acids. CDR3 bases: TGTGCCAGCAGTTCCGGGACAGGGGGTTACGAGCAGTACTTC. Translation gives CASSSGTGGYEQYF.

The J gene is TRBJ1-1, the V gene TRBV10-2; 7 bases are shared with TRBD1. CDR3 length: 17 residues. Per germline, CDR1 WSHSY and CDR2 SAAADI. Trimming at V came to 0 bases and at J to 4 bases, leaving 11 bases not matched to a gene. The CDR3 DNA follows: TGCGCCAGCAGTGAGTCGAGAGGGGGCGCAGTGGCCACTGAAGCTTTCTTT. It specifies CASSESRGGAVATEAFF.

The chain combines TRBV7-2 with TRBJ2-3; 13 bases fit TRBD2. The trim removed 5 bases at V and 2 bases at J, leaving 10 bases unmatched. The CDR3 has 18 residues. Germline values: CDR1 SGHTA, CDR2 FQGNSA. In nucleotides, the CDR3 is TGTGCCAGCAGCAAGGGACTAGCGGGGTCGCAGTACACAGATACGCAGTATTTT. It is translated as CASSKGLAGSQYTDTQYF.

The genes are TRBV19 and TRBJ2-3; the match to TRBD1 covers 7 bases. The V gene's germline CDR1 is LNHDA and CDR2 SQIVND (reference sequence). This CDR3 is built from 14 residues. Germline trimming cut 3 bases from V and 2 bases from J; bases unmatched to any gene: 2. CDR3 coding DNA: TGTGCCAGTAGTATGGACAGGCCCACAGATACGCAGTATTTT. Translating it yields CASSMDRPTDTQYF.

There are a few counts of this clone. J is TRBJ1-5 and V is TRBV28; TRBD1 matches 9 bases. This CDR3 spans 15 amino acids. Losses at the gene ends were 6 bases for V and 5 bases for J; bases not matched to a gene: 8. Germline loops: CDR1 MDHEN, CDR2 SYDVKM. The CDR3 protein is CASSSSGTGHQPQHF. In nucleotides, the CDR3 is TGTGCCAGCAGCTCTTCCGGGACAGGGCATCAGCCCCAGCATTTT.

This sequence joins TRBV18 and TRBJ1-2; no definite D call. Trimming removed 1 base at V and 5 bases at J, with 14 bases between. Germline V CDR1 and CDR2: KGHSH, LQKENI. CDR3 length: 15 amino acids. The CDR3 loop is CASSPLPREGYGYTF. As DNA, the CDR3 is TGTGCCAGCTCACCACTCCCGAGGGAAGGATATGGCTACACCTTC.

The chain joins TRBV7-8 to TRBJ2-7; TRBD2 might be the D (6 bases). Germline V gene sequence: CDR1 SGHVS, CDR2 FQNEAQ. Trimming shortened V by 0 bases and J by 1 base, and 7 bases separated the two germline ends. There are 14 residues in the CDR3. The CDR3 is CASSLAGTSYEQYF. CDR3 bases: TGTGCCAGCAGCTTAGCCGGGACTTCCTACGAGCAGTACTTC.

This chain links TRBV5-1 with TRBJ1-2, with TRBD1 as a possible D gene (5 bases). Trimming removed 4 bases from V and 7 bases from J, with 20 bases in between. CDR3 length equals 15 residues. Germline V gives CDR1 SGHRS, CDR2 YFSETQ. The CDR3 bases are TGCGCCAGCAGCCCCACCTCGGGGGGTTTTCGTGGCTACACCTTC. Translated, it gives CASSPTSGGFRGYTF.

This rearrangement joins TRBV4-3 to TRBJ2-5, with TRBD1 matching over 8 bases. The germline V gene encodes CDR1 LGHNA and CDR2 YSLEER. V gave up 1 base and J gave up 4 bases; unmatched junction bases: 14. CDR3 length: 18 residues. CDR3 loop: CASSQGARGPGGAETQYF. The CDR3 DNA sequence: TGCGCCAGCAGCCAAGGGGCCAGGGGGCCAGGGGGCGCAGAGACCCAGTACTTC.

The chain is built from TRBV5-1 and TRBJ2-1; TRBD2 agrees at 11 bases. CDR3 length: 16 amino acids. CDR1 and CDR2 (germline): SGHRS, YFSETQ. V lost 1 base, J lost 5 bases, and 5 bases stayed unmatched. The CDR3 region is CASSLSGTSGNNEQFF. Written as DNA, the CDR3 is TGCGCCAGCAGCTTGAGCGGGACTAGCGGTAACAATGAGCAGTTCTTC.

This clone was seen only once. The gene calls are TRBV4-1 and TRBJ2-5, with D maybe TRBD1 (5 bases). Looked up from germline, CDR1 is MGHRA and CDR2 is YSYEKL. Trimming cost V 0 bases and J 5 bases, with 19 bases left between them. The CDR3 loop spans 17 amino acids. The chain's CDR3 is CASSQDHTAKGWETQYF. The CDR3 region has the DNA TGCGCCAGCAGCCAAGATCATACCGCGAAGGGGTGGGAGACCCAGTACTTC.

CDR3 in amino acids: CASSLVVSEKLFF. The CDR3 DNA sequence: TGCGCCAGCAGCCTCGTTGTCAGTGAAAAACTGTTTTTT. The chain combines TRBV4-1 with TRBJ1-4; D unresolved. Per germline, CDR1 MGHRA and CDR2 YSYEKL. The CDR3 runs to 13 residues. V was clipped by 4 bases and J by 7 bases, with 10 bases between them.